Below are 25 T cell receptor beta chains sequenced from a single sample in a study of T-cell reconstitution after alpha-beta-depleted transplantation in children. Preparation of the TCRbeta library used unique molecular identifiers. In TCRdb, the PCR reads were re-called with MiXCR into one record per CDR3 protein. Of 580,000 or so distinct CDR3 sequences in the sample, more than 20% were seen once. The sample here was PBMCs, mostly from graft donor cells, taken 360 days after TCRalphabeta/CD19-depleted stem cell transplant. Receptor source: a boy under two years old who had a stem cell transplant for acute myeloid leukemia, so the T cells may come from the graft donor.

V is TRBV4-1 and J is TRBJ2-1, with 7 bases matching TRBD2. Germline V gene lookup returns CDR1 MGHRA and CDR2 YSYEKL. Trimming removed 0 bases from V and 8 bases from J; junction bases left unmatched: 16. CDR3 length: 18 residues. The CDR3 protein is CASSQESRAGRLWDEQFF. CDR3 nucleotides: TGCGCCAGCAGCCAAGAGAGCAGAGCGGGGAGACTTTGGGATGAGCAGTTCTTC.

This clonotype was observed a single time. The CDR3 coding sequence is TGTGCCAGCAGTTTGGCCGGGACGCACAAAGAGACCCAGTACTTC. Its translation is CASSLAGTHKETQYF. This chain joins TRBV28 and TRBJ2-5, with D possibly called TRBD1 or TRBD2 (5 bases each). The V gene's germline CDR1 is MDHEN and CDR2 SYDVKM. Trimming shortened V by 3 bases and J by 3 bases, and 14 bases separated the two germline ends. The CDR3 spans 15 residues. The whole variable domain, filled in from reference TRBV28 and TRBJ2-5, reads DVKVTQSSRYLVKRTGEKVFLECVQDMDHENMFWYRQDPGLGLRLIYFSYDVKMKEKGDIPEGYSVSREKKERFSLILESASTNQTSMYLCASSLAGTHKETQYFGPGTRLLVL.

This clonotype has more than one count but fewer than ten. This chain uses TRBV7-2 with TRBJ2-1; D possibly matches TRBD1 or TRBD2 (5 bases each). This CDR3 spans 12 amino acids. Trimming removed 5 bases from V and 10 bases from J, with 12 bases in between. Germline loops: CDR1 SGHTA, CDR2 FQGNSA. In DNA, the CDR3 is TGTGCCAGCAGCCTCGGGACGGACGAGCAGTTCTTC. Its protein product is CASSLGTDEQFF.

In this sample, this clonotype turned up many times. The V call is TRBV7-9, the J call TRBJ2-3; maybe TRBD1 (6 bases). The V gene lost 5 bases and the J gene lost 1 base, with 13 bases spanning the gap. This CDR3 region has 15 residues. Germline lookup yields CDR1 SEHNR and CDR2 FQNEAQ (reference sequence). The CDR3 reads CASSQRGGGTDTQYF. In DNA, the CDR3 is TGTGCCAGCAGCCAAAGAGGGGGTGGCACAGATACGCAGTATTTT.

The genes are TRBV5-1 and TRBJ2-3, with 8 positions matching TRBD1. Germline-derived CDR1 and CDR2 are SGHRS and YFSETQ. Losses at the gene ends were 4 bases for V and 5 bases for J; bases not matched to a gene: 12. CDR3 length: 16 residues. For the CDR3, the DNA is TGCGCCAGCAGCCGCGGACAGGGACGGTCAATAGATACGCAGTATTTT. This codes for CASSRGQGRSIDTQYF. The whole variable domain, remainder taken from reference TRBV5-1 and TRBJ2-3, is KAGVTQTPRYLIKTRGQQVTLSCSPISGHRSVSWYQQTPGQGLQFLFEYFSETQRNKGNFPGRFSGRQFSNSRSEMNVSTLELGDSALYLCASSRGQGRSIDTQYFGPGTRLTVL.

There are many counts of this clonotype. The chain joins TRBV7-8 to TRBJ2-7; 10 bases are a match to TRBD1. The CDR3 length is 13 residues. Germline CDR1 SGHVS, CDR2 FQNEAQ. With 1 base clipped from V and 9 bases from J, the junction kept 3 bases outside the gene matches. Here the CDR3 DNA reads TGTGCCAGCAGCTTAGATGGGACAGGGGTGCAGTACTTC. This encodes CASSLDGTGVQYF. The full variable domain, completed using reference TRBV7-8 and TRBJ2-7, is GAGVSQSPRYKVAKRGQDVALRCDPISGHVSLFWYQQALGQGPEFLTYFQNEAQLDKSGLPSDRFFAERPEGSVSTLKIQRTQQEDSAVYLCASSLDGTGVQYFGPGTRLTVT.

This clonotype came up many times. This chain links TRBV7-9 with TRBJ2-3; possibly TRBD1 or TRBD2 for D (5 bases each). The CDR3 is made up of 14 amino acids. Germline V lookup: CDR1 SEHNR, CDR2 FQNEAQ (reference sequence). With 3 bases removed from V and 3 bases from J, the gap between germline ends came to 10 bases. DNA of the CDR3: TGTGCCAGCAGCTTTCGGGGCTGGACAGATACGCAGTATTTT. Translated: CASSFRGWTDTQYF.

This chain links TRBV20-1 with TRBJ2-7; TRBD2 agrees at 12 bases. Germline-derived CDR1 and CDR2 are DFQATT and SNEGSKA (reference sequence). This CDR3 is built from 14 residues. Trimming cost V 6 bases and J 3 bases; bases outside gene matches: 6. The CDR3, as DNA: TGCAGTGCGGATTTGACTAGCGGGGGCTACGAGCAGTACTTC. Amino acid sequence: CSADLTSGGYEQYF.

Ten or more counts support this clonotype. The chain is built from TRBV7-8 and TRBJ2-1; D might be TRBD2 (6 bases). The length of the CDR3 is 14 residues. The V gene lost 5 bases and the J gene lost 7 bases, with 15 bases spanning the gap. Germline-derived CDR1 and CDR2 are SGHVS and FQNEAQ. This CDR3 reads CASSLTGVGNEQFF. In DNA form, the CDR3 reads TGTGCCAGCAGCCTGACGGGGGTAGGGAATGAGCAGTTCTTC.

This chain links TRBV27 with TRBJ2-1; no firm D call. Germline lookup yields CDR1 MNHEY and CDR2 SMNVEV (reference sequence). The CDR3 covers 14 residues. The V gene lost 6 bases and the J gene lost 0 bases, with 9 bases spanning the gap. Here the CDR3 reads CASRDPSSYNEQFF. DNA of the CDR3: TGTGCCAGCAGGGACCCTAGCTCCTACAATGAGCAGTTCTTC.

This clonotype was seen at least ten times. V gene TRBV12-3 or TRBV12-4 combines with J gene TRBJ2-7; D is perhaps TRBD1 or TRBD2 (5 bases each). The CDR3 consists of 13 residues. The germline V and J ends were trimmed by 6 bases and 2 bases, with 11 bases remaining between them. The CDR3 spells CASRGVGTYEQYF. CDR3 nucleotide sequence: TGTGCCAGCAGGGGGGTCGGGACCTACGAGCAGTACTTC.

There are many counts of this clonotype. The rearrangement links TRBV12-3 or TRBV12-4 to TRBJ2-1, with 9 bases matching TRBD1. The CDR3 totals 17 residues. The V segment lost 3 bases and the J segment 4 bases; nucleotides outside the gene matches: 10. The CDR3 reads CASSFRPGQGVYNEQFF. For the CDR3, the DNA is TGTGCCAGCAGTTTCAGGCCGGGACAGGGTGTTTACAATGAGCAGTTCTTC.

The chain has TRBV5-6 and TRBJ2-7; D uncertain. Germline V lookup: CDR1 SGHDT, CDR2 YYEEEE. The CDR3 has 15 amino acids. Between the trimmed V and J ends, which lost 4 bases and 0 bases, there was a span of 14 bases. In nucleotides, the CDR3 is TGTGCCAGCAGCCCAGCTACTTCCAGCTCCTACGAGCAGTACGTC. Its protein product is CASSPATSSSYEQYV.

V usage is TRBV6-1 and J usage is TRBJ2-7, with 10 bases identical to TRBD2. The CDR3 covers 15 residues. J gave up 7 bases and V 6 bases, and 12 bases lay outside the gene matches. Germline assignment: CDR1 MNHNS and CDR2 SASEGT. The CDR3 sequence: CASSLNLAGAGEQYF. The CDR3, as DNA: TGTGCCAGCAGCCTTAATCTAGCGGGGGCTGGGGAGCAGTACTTC.

The rearrangement links TRBV12-3 or TRBV12-4 to TRBJ2-1; TRBD2 matches at 7 bases. The CDR3 runs to 16 residues. The ends lost 1 base at V and 2 bases at J; junction bases unmatched: 5. The CDR3 DNA sequence: TGTGCCAGCAGTTTAGTGGCGGGGGTCCCCTACAATGAGCAGTTCTTC. Translated, it gives CASSLVAGVPYNEQFF.

This clonotype was counted a few times. A read error may produce the germline difference seen at one junction end. The V call is TRBV11-2, the J call TRBJ2-7; D remains unclear. The germline V gene encodes CDR1 SGHAT and CDR2 FQNNGV. This CDR3 has 13 amino acids. In DNA, the CDR3 is TGTGCCAGCAGCTTAGATCGTCTGGCACCCTATTCCTTC. It codes for CASSLDRLAPYSF.

This clonotype was seen repeatedly, ten times or more. The chain carries TRBV20-1 and TRBJ2-7; D possibly corresponds to TRBD2 (5 bases). Trimming removed 6 bases at V and 1 base at J, with 16 bases between. The CDR3 spans 14 residues. CDR1 and CDR2 from the germline V gene are DFQATT and SNEGSKA (reference sequence). The CDR3 region is CSARGQRRSYEQYF. The CDR3 DNA reads TGCAGTGCACGAGGGCAGCGGAGGTCCTACGAGCAGTACTTC.

This clonotype was detected only a few times. This rearrangement joins TRBV4-3 to TRBJ2-6; possible D gene TRBD2, 7 bases. Germline lookup yields CDR1 LGHNA and CDR2 YSLEER. The germline V and J ends were trimmed by 0 bases and 2 bases, with 17 bases remaining between them. This CDR3 is 19 amino acids long. The CDR3 region has the DNA TGCGCCAGCAGCCAAGATCGACGTGGGGGGGCTCCTGGGGCCAACGTCCTGACTTTC. The encoded protein is CASSQDRRGGAPGANVLTF.

The chain is built from TRBV10-3 and TRBJ2-5; 10 bases are shared with TRBD2. Looked up from germline, CDR1 is ENHRY and CDR2 is SYGVKD. The V and J ends lost 4 bases and 3 bases, in that order; junction bases with no gene match: 11. This CDR3 region has 17 residues. The CDR3 loop is CAISGPSGGSHEETQYF. CDR3 sequence (DNA): TGTGCCATCAGTGGGCCTAGCGGGGGTTCCCACGAAGAGACCCAGTACTTC.

This clonotype was detected ten times or more. The CDR3 sequence: CASKGGTVGYNEQFF. The CDR3 DNA sequence: TGTGCCAGTAAAGGGGGGACAGTGGGCTACAATGAGCAGTTCTTC. The chain uses TRBV19 and TRBJ2-1, with D possibly matching TRBD1 (7 bases). Per germline, CDR1 LNHDA and CDR2 SQIVND (reference sequence). Trimming left V 7 bases short and J 3 bases short, with 16 bases between. The CDR3 is made up of 15 amino acids.

The V and J genes are TRBV12-5 and TRBJ2-2; D is ambiguous. The ends were cut back, 1 base at V and 4 bases at J, with 1 base in the middle. The CDR3 has 12 residues. Germline V gene lookup returns CDR1 LGHNT and CDR2 FRNRAP. CDR3 sequence: CASGLGTGELFF. The CDR3 DNA reads as TGTGCTAGTGGTTTGGGCACCGGGGAGCTGTTTTTT.

This clonotype was seen more than once but under ten times. The chain links TRBV12-3 or TRBV12-4 to TRBJ2-2; TRBD1 agrees at 7 bases. V lost 3 bases to trimming and J lost 2 bases; unmatched junction nucleotides: 3. This CDR3 has 15 amino acids. CDR3 bases: TGTGCCAGCAGTTTCGACAGGGAAAACACCGGGGAGCTGTTTTTT. Its translation is CASSFDRENTGELFF.

This clonotype appeared many times. V gene TRBV29-1 combines with J gene TRBJ1-1, with D perhaps TRBD1 (6 bases). The CDR3 is 13 residues long. Germline V lookup: CDR1 SQVTM, CDR2 ANQGSEA. Trimming left V 4 bases short and J 1 base short, with 10 bases between. In nucleotides, the CDR3 is TGCAGCGTTGGGCGGGACAAGAACACTGAAGCTTTCTTT. Residues: CSVGRDKNTEAFF.

This clonotype was recorded many times. The chain carries TRBV28 and TRBJ1-4; D possibly corresponds to TRBD1 (6 bases). The CDR3 length is 13 residues. Germline V lookup: CDR1 MDHEN, CDR2 SYDVKM. The V and J ends lost 6 bases and 8 bases respectively, with 13 bases between them. CDR3 DNA sequence: TGTGCCAGCAGCGGGGGGCGAGAAGAAAAACTGTTTTTT. Its translation: CASSGGREEKLFF.

The chain employs TRBV10-3 and TRBJ2-1; D may be TRBD2 (5 bases). CDR1 is ENHRY and CDR2 is SYGVKD in the germline V gene. CDR3 size: 13 residues. V was shortened by 3 bases and J by 9 bases, with 12 bases between the two germline ends. For the CDR3, the DNA is TGTGCCATCAGTGAACTAGTCCCCCCTGAGCAGTTCTTC. As protein: CAISELVPPEQFF.